What follows are 11 T cell receptor beta chains derived from one specimen sequenced in a study of CD8 T cells in ankylosing spondylitis. TCRdb re-derived calls from the 5' RACE reads in MiXCR, one entry per CDR3 protein. The table includes about 190,000 distinct CDR3 sequences, about an eighth detected once. The specimen sequenced was blood, either unsorted or a sorted T cell fraction (not recorded which). The receptors were sampled from a female donor with ankylosing spondylitis or in good health (not recorded which).

This clonotype has a count of ten or more. This sequence joins TRBV7-2 and TRBJ2-1; 8 nucleotides align to TRBD2. The CDR3 loop spans 14 amino acids. V lost 4 bases and J lost 6; bases outside the gene matches: 5. Germline values: CDR1 SGHTA, CDR2 FQGNSA. In DNA form, the CDR3 reads TGTGCCAGCAGCTCCCACGCGGGAGGCAATGAGCAGTTCTTC. Amino acids: CASSSHAGGNEQFF.

This chain uses TRBV20-1 with TRBJ1-2; 10 bases line up with TRBD1. This CDR3 comprises 13 residues. Germline V CDR1 and CDR2: DFQATT, SNEGSKA (reference sequence). V lost 3 bases, J lost 4 bases, and 2 bases stayed unmatched. CDR3 bases: TGCAGTGCTAGGGGACAGGGGTCCTATGGCTACACCTTC. Its translation is CSARGQGSYGYTF.

This clonotype was detected ten times or more. J is TRBJ2-7 and V is TRBV7-2; possible D gene TRBD1, 5 bases. Trimming removed 5 bases at V and 3 bases at J, with 11 bases between. The CDR3 sequence is 13 residues long. CDR1 SGHTA and CDR2 FQGNSA come from the germline V gene. CDR3 DNA: TGTGCCAGCAGCCGGACATGGAACTACGAGCAGTACTTC. Encoded protein: CASSRTWNYEQYF.

In its sample, this clonotype was seen a few times. This chain connects TRBV5-1 to TRBJ2-1; TRBD2 aligns across 13 bases. This CDR3 has 18 residues. The V gene end was trimmed by 2 bases and the J gene end by 2 bases; junction bases not matched to a gene: 7. CDR1 SGHRS and CDR2 YFSETQ come from the germline V gene. CDR3 in amino acids: CASSFGLAGAGAYNEQFF. The CDR3 DNA reads as TGCGCCAGCAGCTTTGGACTAGCGGGAGCAGGGGCCTACAATGAGCAGTTCTTC.

The table lists this clonotype with many counts. The chain couples TRBV20-1 to TRBJ2-1; TRBD2 agrees at 11 bases. Germline CDR1 reads DFQATT; CDR2 reads SNEGSKA (reference sequence). The CDR3 consists of 15 residues. The V segment lost 1 base and the J segment 5 bases; nucleotides outside the gene matches: 4. DNA for the CDR3: TGCAGTGCTAGAGGGTTAGCGGGAGGGAACAATGAGCAGTTCTTC. It yields the protein CSARGLAGGNNEQFF.

A note on this clonotype: A much larger clone differs from this one at a single base, so this may be a read error. It is likely a read error, because the conserved phenylalanine at the end of the CDR3 is missing. The CDR3 sequence: CASSVGGFDSPLHL. The CDR3 coding sequence is TGTGCCAGCAGCGTAGGGGGTTTTGATTCACCCCTCCACCTT. The genes are TRBV9 and TRBJ1-6, with no clear D. The CDR3 has 14 amino acids. CDR1 and CDR2 from the germline V gene are SGDLS and YYNGEE. The V gene lost 0 bases and the J gene lost 8 bases, with 9 bases spanning the gap.

In its sample, this clonotype was seen many times. The gene calls are TRBV7-9 and TRBJ2-7; D may be TRBD2 (6 bases). Germline values: CDR1 SEHNR, CDR2 FQNEAQ (reference sequence). Trimming removed 1 base from V and 0 bases from J, with 7 bases in between. The CDR3 has 14 residues. The CDR3 reads CASSLGGISYEQYF. CDR3 nucleotides: TGTGCCAGCAGCTTAGGCGGGATCTCCTACGAGCAGTACTTC.

Regarding this clonotype: It may be a read error: a sequence one base away is much more abundant. The chain uses TRBV21-1 and TRBJ2-2. TRBV21-1 is shown as a pseudogene. There are 9 residues in the CDR3. The CDR3 nucleotides are TGTGCCAGCAGCAAGAGTCACGTTTTT. Translated: CASSKSHVF.

The V and J genes are TRBV18 and TRBJ1-1; no definite D call. Germline CDR1 KGHSH, CDR2 LQKENI. The length of the CDR3 is 12 residues. The ends were cut back, 11 bases at V and 1 base at J, with 11 bases in the middle. Written as DNA, the CDR3 is TGTGCCGCGGGAACCGGGAACACTGAAGCTTTCTTT. It encodes CAAGTGNTEAFF.

The CDR3 region is CASSQQDPQYF. The CDR3 nucleotides read TGTGCCAGCAGTCAACAGGATCCGCAGTATTTT. The chain employs TRBV12-3 or TRBV12-4 and TRBJ2-3, with a weak D call TRBD1 (5 bases). The CDR3 runs 11 residues. V dropped 5 bases and J dropped 10 bases, with 10 bases sitting between them.

This clonotype was recorded a few times. J is TRBJ2-5 and V is TRBV5-1; D possibly corresponds to TRBD1 (6 bases). With 6 bases removed from V and 4 bases from J, the gap between germline ends came to 19 bases. There are 15 residues in the CDR3. The germline V gene encodes CDR1 SGHRS and CDR2 YFSETQ. The CDR3 spells CASNPRTEERETQYF. The CDR3 DNA sequence: TGCGCCAGCAATCCCCGGACAGAGGAGAGAGAGACCCAGTACTTC.